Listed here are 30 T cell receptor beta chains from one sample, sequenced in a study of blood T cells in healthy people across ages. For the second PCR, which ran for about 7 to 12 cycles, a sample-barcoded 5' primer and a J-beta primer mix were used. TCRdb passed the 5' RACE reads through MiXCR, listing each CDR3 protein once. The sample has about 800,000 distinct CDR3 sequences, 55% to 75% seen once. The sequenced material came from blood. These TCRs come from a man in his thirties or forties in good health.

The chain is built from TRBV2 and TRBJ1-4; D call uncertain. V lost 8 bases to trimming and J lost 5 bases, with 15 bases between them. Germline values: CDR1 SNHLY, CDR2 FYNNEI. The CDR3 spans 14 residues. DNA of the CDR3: TGTGCCAGCTGTTTTAGGGAGATAAATGAAAAACTGTTTTTT. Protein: CASCFREINEKLFF. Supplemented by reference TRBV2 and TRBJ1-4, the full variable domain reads EPEVTQTPSHQVTQMGQEVILRCVPISNHLYFYWYRQILGQKVEFLVSFYNNEISEKSEIFDDQFSVERPDGSNFTLKIRSTKLEDSAMYFCASCFREINEKLFFGSGTQLSVL.

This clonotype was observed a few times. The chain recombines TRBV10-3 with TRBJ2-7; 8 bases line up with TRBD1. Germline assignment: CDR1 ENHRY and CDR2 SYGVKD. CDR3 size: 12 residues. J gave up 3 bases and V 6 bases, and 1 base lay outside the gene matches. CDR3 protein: CAISGQGYEQYF. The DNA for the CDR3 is TGTGCCATCAGCGGACAGGGCTACGAGCAGTACTTC.

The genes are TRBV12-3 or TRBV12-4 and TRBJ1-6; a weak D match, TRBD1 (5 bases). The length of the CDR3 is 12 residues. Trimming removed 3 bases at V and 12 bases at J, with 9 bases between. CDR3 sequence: CASSLGTEPLHF. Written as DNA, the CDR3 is TGTGCCAGCAGTTTGGGGACGGAACCCCTCCACTTT.

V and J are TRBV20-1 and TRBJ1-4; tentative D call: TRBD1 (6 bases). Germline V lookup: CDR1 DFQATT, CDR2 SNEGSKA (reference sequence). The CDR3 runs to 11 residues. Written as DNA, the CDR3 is TGCCCAGGGGCAAATAATGAAAAACTGTTTTTT. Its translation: CPGANNEKLFF.

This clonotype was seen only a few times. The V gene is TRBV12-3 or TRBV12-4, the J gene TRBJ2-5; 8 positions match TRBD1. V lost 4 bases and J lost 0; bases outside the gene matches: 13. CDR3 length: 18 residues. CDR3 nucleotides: TGTGCCAGCAGTTCCTCGCCGGGACAGGTCTCGTACCAAGAGACCCAGTACTTC. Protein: CASSSSPGQVSYQETQYF.

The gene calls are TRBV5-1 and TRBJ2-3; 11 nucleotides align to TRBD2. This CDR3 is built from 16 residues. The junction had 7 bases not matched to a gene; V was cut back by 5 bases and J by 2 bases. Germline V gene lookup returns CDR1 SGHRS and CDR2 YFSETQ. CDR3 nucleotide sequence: TGCGCCAGCAGGACCGGGACTAGCGGAAACACAGATACGCAGTATTTT. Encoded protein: CASRTGTSGNTDTQYF.

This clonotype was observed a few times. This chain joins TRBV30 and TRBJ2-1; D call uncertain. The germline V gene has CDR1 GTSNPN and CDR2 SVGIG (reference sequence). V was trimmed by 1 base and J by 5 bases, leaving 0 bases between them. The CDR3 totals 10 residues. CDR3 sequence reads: CAWSDNEQFF. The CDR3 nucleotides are TGTGCCTGGAGTGACAATGAGCAGTTCTTC. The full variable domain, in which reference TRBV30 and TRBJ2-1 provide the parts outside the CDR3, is SQTIHQWPATLVQPVGSPLSLECTVEGTSNPNLYWYRQAAGRGLQLLFYSVGIGQISSEVPQNLSASRPQDRQFILSSKKLLLSDSGFYLCAWSDNEQFFGPGTRLTVL.

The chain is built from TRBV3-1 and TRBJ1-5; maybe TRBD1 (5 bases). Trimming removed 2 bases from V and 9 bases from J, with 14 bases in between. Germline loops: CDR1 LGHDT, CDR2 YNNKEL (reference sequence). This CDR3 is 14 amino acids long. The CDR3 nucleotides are TGTGCCAGCAGCCAAACCGGGGCCCTCCGGCCCCAGCATTTT. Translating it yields CASSQTGALRPQHF.

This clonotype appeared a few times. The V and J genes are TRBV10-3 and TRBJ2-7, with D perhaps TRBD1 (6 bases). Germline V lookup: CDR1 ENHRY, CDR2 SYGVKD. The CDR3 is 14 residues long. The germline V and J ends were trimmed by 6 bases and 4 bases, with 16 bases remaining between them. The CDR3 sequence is CAIRADRKLYEQYF. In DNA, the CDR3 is TGTGCCATCAGAGCTGACAGGAAACTTTACGAGCAGTACTTC.

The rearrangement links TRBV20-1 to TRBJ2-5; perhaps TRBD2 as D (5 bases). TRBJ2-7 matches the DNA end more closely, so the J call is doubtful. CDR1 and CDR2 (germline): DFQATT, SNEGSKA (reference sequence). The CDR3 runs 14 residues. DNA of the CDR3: TGCAGTGCTGGACCCCCGGTGGGAGACGGCGAGCAGTACTTC. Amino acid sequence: CSAGPPVGDGEQYF.

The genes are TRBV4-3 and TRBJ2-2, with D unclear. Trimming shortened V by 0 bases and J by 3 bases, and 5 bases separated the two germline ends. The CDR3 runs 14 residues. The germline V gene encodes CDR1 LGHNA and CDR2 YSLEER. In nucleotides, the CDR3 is TGCGCCAGCAGCCAAGACAAGGACACCGGGGAGCTGTTTTTT. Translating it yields CASSQDKDTGELFF.

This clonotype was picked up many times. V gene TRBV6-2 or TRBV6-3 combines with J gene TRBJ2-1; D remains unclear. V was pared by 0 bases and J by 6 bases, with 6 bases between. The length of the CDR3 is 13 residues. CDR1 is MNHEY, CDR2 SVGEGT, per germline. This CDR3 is CASSYSVFNEQFF. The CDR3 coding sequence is TGTGCCAGCAGTTACTCGGTCTTCAATGAGCAGTTCTTC.

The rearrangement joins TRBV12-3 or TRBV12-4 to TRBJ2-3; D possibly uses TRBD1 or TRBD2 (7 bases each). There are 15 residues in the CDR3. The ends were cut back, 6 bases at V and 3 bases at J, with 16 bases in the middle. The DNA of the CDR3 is TGTGCCAGCAGCCTGGTTCAGGGGGGGACAGATACGCAGTATTTT. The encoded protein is CASSLVQGGTDTQYF.

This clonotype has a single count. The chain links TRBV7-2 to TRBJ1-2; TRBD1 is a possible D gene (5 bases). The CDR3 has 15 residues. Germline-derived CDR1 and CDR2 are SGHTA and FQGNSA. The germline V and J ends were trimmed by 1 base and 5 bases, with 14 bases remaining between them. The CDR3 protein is CASSLVEAGVYGYTF. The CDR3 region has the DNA TGTGCCAGCAGCTTAGTTGAGGCGGGGGTATATGGCTACACCTTC. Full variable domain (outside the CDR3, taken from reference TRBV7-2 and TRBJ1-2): GAGVSQSPSNKVTEKGKDVELRCDPISGHTALYWYRQSLGQGLEFLIYFQGNSAPDKSGLPSDRFSAERTGGSVSTLTIQRTQQEDSAVYLCASSLVEAGVYGYTFGSGTRLTVV.

CDR3 in amino acids: CASSYASQGAGQPQHF. In DNA form, the CDR3 reads TGTGCCAGCAGCTACGCGTCACAGGGGGCGGGACAGCCCCAGCATTTT. The rearrangement uses TRBV7-2 and TRBJ1-5; 9 positions match TRBD1. V was pared by 4 bases and J by 7 bases, with 11 bases of the junction left unmatched. Germline V lookup: CDR1 SGHTA, CDR2 FQGNSA. The CDR3 extends over 16 amino acids.

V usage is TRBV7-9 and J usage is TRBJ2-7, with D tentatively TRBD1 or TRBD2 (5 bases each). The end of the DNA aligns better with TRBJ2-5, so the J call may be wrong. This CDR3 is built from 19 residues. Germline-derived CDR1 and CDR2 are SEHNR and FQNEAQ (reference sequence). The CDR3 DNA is TGTGCCAGCAGCTTAAGCAGGAAATCAGGGAGAAAGGCCCGGGAGACCCAGTACTTC. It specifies CASSLSRKSGRKARETQYF.

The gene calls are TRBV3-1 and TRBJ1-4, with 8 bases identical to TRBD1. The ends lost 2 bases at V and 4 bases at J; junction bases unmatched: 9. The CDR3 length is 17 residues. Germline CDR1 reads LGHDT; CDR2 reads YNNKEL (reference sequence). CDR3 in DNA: TGTGCCAGCAGCCAATCAGGACAGGGACGAATTAATGAAAAACTGTTTTTT. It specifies CASSQSGQGRINEKLFF.

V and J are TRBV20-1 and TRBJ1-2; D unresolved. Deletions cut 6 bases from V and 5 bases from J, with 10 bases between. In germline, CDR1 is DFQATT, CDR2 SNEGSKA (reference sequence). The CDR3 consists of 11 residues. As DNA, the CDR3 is TGCAGTGCACATGGAGAGTATGGCTACACCTTC. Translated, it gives CSAHGEYGYTF.

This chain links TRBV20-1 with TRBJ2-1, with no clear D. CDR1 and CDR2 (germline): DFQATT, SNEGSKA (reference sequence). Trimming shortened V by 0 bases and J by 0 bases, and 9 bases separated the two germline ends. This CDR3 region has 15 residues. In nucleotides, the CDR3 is TGCAGTGCTAGAGATCCACTGTCCTCCTACAATGAGCAGTTCTTC. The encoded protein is CSARDPLSSYNEQFF.

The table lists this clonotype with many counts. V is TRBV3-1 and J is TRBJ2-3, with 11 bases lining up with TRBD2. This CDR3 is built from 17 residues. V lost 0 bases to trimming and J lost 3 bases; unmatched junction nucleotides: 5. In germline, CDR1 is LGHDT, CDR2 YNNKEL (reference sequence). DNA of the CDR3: TGTGCCAGCAGCCAAGATTACCTAGCGGGGGGAACAGATACGCAGTATTTT. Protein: CASSQDYLAGGTDTQYF.

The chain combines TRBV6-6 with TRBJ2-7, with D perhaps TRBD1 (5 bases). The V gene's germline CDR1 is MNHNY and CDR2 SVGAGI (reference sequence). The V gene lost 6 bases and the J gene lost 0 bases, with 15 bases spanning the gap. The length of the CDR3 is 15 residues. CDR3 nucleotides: TGTGCCAGCAGACCCAGGGTAATCAGCTCCTACGAGCAGTACTTC. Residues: CASRPRVISSYEQYF.

The CDR3: CASSFWGGGYTF. CDR3 DNA: TGTGCCAGCAGCTTCTGGGGTGGCGGCTACACCTTC. The V gene is TRBV7-2, the J gene TRBJ1-2; D remains ambiguous. V was shortened by 3 bases and J by 8 bases, with 10 bases between the two germline ends. The germline V gene encodes CDR1 SGHTA and CDR2 FQGNSA. The CDR3 totals 12 residues.

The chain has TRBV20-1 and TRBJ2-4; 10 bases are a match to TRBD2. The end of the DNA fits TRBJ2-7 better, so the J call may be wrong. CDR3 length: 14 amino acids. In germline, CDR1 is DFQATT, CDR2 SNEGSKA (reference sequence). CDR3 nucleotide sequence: TGCAGTGGGGGATTAGCGGGAGGAGCCTACGAGCAGTACTTC. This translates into CSGGLAGGAYEQYF.

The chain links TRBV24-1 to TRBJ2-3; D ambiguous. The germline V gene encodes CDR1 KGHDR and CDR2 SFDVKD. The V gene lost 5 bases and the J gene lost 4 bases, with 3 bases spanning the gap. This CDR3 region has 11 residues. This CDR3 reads CATSVADTQYF. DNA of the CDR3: TGTGCCACCAGTGTTGCAGATACGCAGTATTTT.

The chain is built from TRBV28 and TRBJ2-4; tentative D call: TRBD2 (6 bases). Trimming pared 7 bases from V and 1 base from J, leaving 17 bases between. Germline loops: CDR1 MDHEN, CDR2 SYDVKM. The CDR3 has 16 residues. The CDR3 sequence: CASNRPGTGAKNIQYF. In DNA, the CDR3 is TGTGCCAGCAACCGGCCGGGGACTGGGGCCAAAAACATTCAGTACTTC. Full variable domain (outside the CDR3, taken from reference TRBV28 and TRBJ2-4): DVKVTQSSRYLVKRTGEKVFLECVQDMDHENMFWYRQDPGLGLRLIYFSYDVKMKEKGDIPEGYSVSREKKERFSLILESASTNQTSMYLCASNRPGTGAKNIQYFGAGTRLSVL.

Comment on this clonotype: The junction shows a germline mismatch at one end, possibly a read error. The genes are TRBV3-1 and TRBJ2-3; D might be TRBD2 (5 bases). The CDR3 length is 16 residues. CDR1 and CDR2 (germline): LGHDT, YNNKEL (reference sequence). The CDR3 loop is CAISHGGRAGADTQYF. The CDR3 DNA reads TGTGCCATCAGCCACGGAGGACGGGCGGGCGCAGATACGCAGTATTTT.

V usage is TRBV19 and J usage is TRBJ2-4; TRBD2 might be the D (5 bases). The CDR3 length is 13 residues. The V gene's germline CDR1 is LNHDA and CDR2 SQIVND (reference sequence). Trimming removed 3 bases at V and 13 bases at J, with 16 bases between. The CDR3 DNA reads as TGTGCCAGTAGTATGACGTCGGGATATGAGCAGTACTTC. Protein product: CASSMTSGYEQYF.

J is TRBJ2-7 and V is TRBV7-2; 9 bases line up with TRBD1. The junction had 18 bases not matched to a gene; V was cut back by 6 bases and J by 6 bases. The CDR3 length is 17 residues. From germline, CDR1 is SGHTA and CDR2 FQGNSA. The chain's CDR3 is CASRLHPTGTGSREQYF. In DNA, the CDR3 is TGTGCCAGCAGGTTGCACCCCACCGGGACAGGGAGTCGCGAGCAGTACTTC. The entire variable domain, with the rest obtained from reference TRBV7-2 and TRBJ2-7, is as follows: GAGVSQSPSNKVTEKGKDVELRCDPISGHTALYWYRQSLGQGLEFLIYFQGNSAPDKSGLPSDRFSAERTGGSVSTLTIQRTQQEDSAVYLCASRLHPTGTGSREQYFGPGTRLTVT.

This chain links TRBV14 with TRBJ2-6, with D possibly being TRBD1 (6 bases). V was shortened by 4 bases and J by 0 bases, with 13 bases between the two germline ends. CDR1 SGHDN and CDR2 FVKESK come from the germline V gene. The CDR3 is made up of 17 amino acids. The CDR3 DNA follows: TGTGCCAGCAGCCTCCGGACAGCCTACTCTGGGGCCAACGTCCTGACTTTC. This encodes CASSLRTAYSGANVLTF. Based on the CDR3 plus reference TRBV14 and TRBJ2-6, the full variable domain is EAGVTQFPSHSVIEKGQTVTLRCDPISGHDNLYWYRRVMGKEIKFLLHFVKESKQDESGMPNNRFLAERTGGTYSTLKVQPAELEDSGVYFCASSLRTAYSGANVLTFGAGSRLTVL.

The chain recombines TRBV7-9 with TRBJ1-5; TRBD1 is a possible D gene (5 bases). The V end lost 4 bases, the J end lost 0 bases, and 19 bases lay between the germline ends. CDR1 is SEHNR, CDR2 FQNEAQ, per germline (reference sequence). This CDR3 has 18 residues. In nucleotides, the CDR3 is TGTGCCAGCAGCTCCAGCGGCGGGGGACTTTATAGCAATCAGCCCCAGCATTTT. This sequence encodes CASSSSGGGLYSNQPQHF. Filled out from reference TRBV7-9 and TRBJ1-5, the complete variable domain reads DTGVSQNPRHKITKRGQNVTFRCDPISEHNRLYWYRQTLGQGPEFLTYFQNEAQLEKSRLLSDRFSAERPKGSFSTLEIQRTEQGDSAMYLCASSSSGGGLYSNQPQHFGDGTRLSIL.